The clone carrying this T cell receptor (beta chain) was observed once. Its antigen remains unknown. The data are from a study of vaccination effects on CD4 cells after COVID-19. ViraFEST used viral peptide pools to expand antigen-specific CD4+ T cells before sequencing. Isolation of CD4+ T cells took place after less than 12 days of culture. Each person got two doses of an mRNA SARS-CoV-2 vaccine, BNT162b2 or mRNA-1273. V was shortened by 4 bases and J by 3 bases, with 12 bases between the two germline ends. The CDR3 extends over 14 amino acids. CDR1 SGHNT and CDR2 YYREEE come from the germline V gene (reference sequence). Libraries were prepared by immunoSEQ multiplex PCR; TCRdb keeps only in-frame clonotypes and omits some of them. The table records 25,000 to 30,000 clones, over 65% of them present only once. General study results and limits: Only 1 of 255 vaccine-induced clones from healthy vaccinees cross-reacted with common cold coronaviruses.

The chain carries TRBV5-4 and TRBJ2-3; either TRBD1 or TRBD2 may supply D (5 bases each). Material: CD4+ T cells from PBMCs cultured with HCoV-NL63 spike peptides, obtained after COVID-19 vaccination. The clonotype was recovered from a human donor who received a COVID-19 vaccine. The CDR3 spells CASSIGTLTDTQYF. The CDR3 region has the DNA TGTGCCAGCAGCATCGGGACGCTGACAGATACGCAGTATTTT.